Below, 15 T cell receptor beta chains from the same sample are listed, as sequenced in a study of blood T cell repertoires in COVID-19. Clones were sequenced by immunoSEQ multiplex PCR, and TCRdb holds only the in-frame ones, with some missing. The table records about 73,000 clones, 77% of them present only once. The specimen sequenced was peripheral blood. Receptors originate from a man aged 65-85 years with COVID-19, enrolled during active disease.

In this sample, this clone turned up once. This sequence joins TRBV7-2 and TRBJ2-1, with 12 bases fitting TRBD2. Germline assignment: CDR1 SGHTA and CDR2 FQGNSA. This CDR3 is 16 amino acids long. J gave up 5 bases and V 5 bases, and 7 bases lay outside the gene matches. In nucleotides, the CDR3 is TGTGCCAGCAGCGTCCTAACTAGCGGGAGGCACAATGAGCAGTTCTTC. It is translated as CASSVLTSGRHNEQFF.

This chain connects TRBV28 to TRBJ2-2; D is possibly TRBD2 (5 bases). Germline V gene sequence: CDR1 MDHEN, CDR2 SYDVKM. The CDR3 length is 16 residues. V lost 5 bases and J lost 6, with 19 bases in between. The CDR3 reads CASSPGGQTRSGELFF. CDR3 coding DNA: TGTGCCAGCAGTCCTGGCGGGCAAACCAGATCCGGGGAGCTGTTTTTT.

The chain joins TRBV28 to TRBJ2-1; the D gene is possibly TRBD2 (5 bases). Trimming took 7 bases from V and 1 from J, leaving 14 bases between them. The germline CDR1 and CDR2 sequences are MDHEN and SYDVKM. CDR3 length: 15 residues. The CDR3: CASTSEEVSYNEQFF. The CDR3 region has the DNA TGTGCCAGCACCTCCGAGGAGGTTTCCTACAATGAGCAGTTCTTC.

This chain uses TRBV7-8 with TRBJ1-1; the D gene is possibly TRBD1 (5 bases). Per the germline V gene, CDR1 is SGHVS and CDR2 is FQNEAQ. This CDR3 has 14 residues. V was trimmed by 5 bases and J by 5 bases, leaving 15 bases between them. CDR3 loop: CASSIGAGQTEAFF. The CDR3 nucleotides are TGTGCCAGCAGCATAGGGGCAGGGCAGACTGAAGCTTTCTTT.

V is TRBV7-2 and J is TRBJ2-1, with a weak D call TRBD1 (5 bases). The CDR3 totals 14 residues. CDR1 is SGHTA and CDR2 is FQGNSA in the germline V gene. The ends were cut back, 2 bases at V and 8 bases at J, with 13 bases in the middle. For the CDR3, the DNA is TGTGCCAGCAGCTTAATTCGCAGGGCCGATGAGCAGTTCTTC. Translating gives CASSLIRRADEQFF.

The chain couples TRBV24-1 to TRBJ2-3; 9 nucleotides line up with TRBD2. The length of the CDR3 is 16 residues. Germline-derived CDR1 and CDR2 are KGHDR and SFDVKD. Trimming at V came to 3 bases and at J to 4 bases, leaving 7 bases not matched to a gene. This chain's CDR3 is CATSDPSSGMADTQYF. CDR3 nucleotide sequence: TGTGCCACCAGTGATCCCTCTAGCGGGATGGCAGATACGCAGTATTTT.

The rearrangement links TRBV9 to TRBJ2-5, with TRBD2 identical over 7 bases. J was trimmed by 4 bases and V by 4 bases; bases with no gene match: 4. The CDR3 sequence is 13 residues long. Germline assignment: CDR1 SGDLS and CDR2 YYNGEE. The CDR3 nucleotides are TGTGCCAGCAGCCCCCCTAGCGGAGAGACCCAGTACTTC. It is translated as CASSPPSGETQYF.

This clone was seen only a few times. The chain is built from TRBV9 and TRBJ1-4; D may be TRBD1 (5 bases). In germline, CDR1 is SGDLS, CDR2 YYNGEE. V lost 5 bases and J 10 bases, leaving 18 bases between the germline ends. CDR3 size: 14 residues. The CDR3 DNA reads TGTGCCAGCAGAGCTGAAGGAGGGGTGAGAAAACTGTTTTTT. Amino acids: CASRAEGGVRKLFF.

The genes are TRBV2 and TRBJ2-1; maybe TRBD2 (6 bases). The CDR3 runs 16 residues. CDR1 is SNHLY and CDR2 is FYNNEI in the germline V gene. Trimming took off 4 bases at V and 0 bases at J, with 13 bases between the two ends. The CDR3 DNA is TGTGCCAGCAGTGTGGGAGGCCAAAACTCCTACAATGAGCAGTTCTTC. Amino acids: CASSVGGQNSYNEQFF. Filled out from reference TRBV2 and TRBJ2-1, the complete variable domain reads EPEVTQTPSHQVTQMGQEVILRCVPISNHLYFYWYRQILGQKVEFLVSFYNNEISEKSEIFDDQFSVERPDGSNFTLKIRSTKLEDSAMYFCASSVGGQNSYNEQFFGPGTRLTVL.

The V and J genes are TRBV19 and TRBJ2-1; 7 bases agree with TRBD2. Germline-derived CDR1 and CDR2 are LNHDA and SQIVND (reference sequence). The J segment lost 3 bases and the V segment lost 9 bases, leaving 11 bases of the junction unmatched. This CDR3 comprises 15 residues. The CDR3 here is CASSPGGLHYNEQFF. CDR3 bases: TGTGCCAGCTCTCCGGGGGGTTTGCACTACAATGAGCAGTTCTTC.

CDR3 amino acids: CASSTSGSSYNEQFF. Here the CDR3 DNA reads TGCGCCAGCAGCACGAGCGGGAGCTCCTACAATGAGCAGTTCTTC. The chain uses TRBV5-1 and TRBJ2-1; 8 bases agree with TRBD2. There are 15 residues in the CDR3. CDR1 is SGHRS, CDR2 YFSETQ, per germline. Unmatched junction bases numbered 3, after V lost 4 bases and J lost 0 bases.

The chain carries TRBV5-1 and TRBJ2-7, with no clear D. V lost 0 bases and J 1 base, leaving 5 bases between the germline ends. Germline V gives CDR1 SGHRS, CDR2 YFSETQ. The CDR3 runs 13 residues. The CDR3 DNA reads as TGCGCCAGCAGCTTGGAGAGTTCCTACGAGCAGTACTTC. Protein sequence: CASSLESSYEQYF.

This chain joins TRBV10-3 and TRBJ1-2, with D unresolved. V gave up 5 bases and J gave up 1 base, with 11 bases separating them. The CDR3 contains 14 residues. Germline V CDR1 and CDR2: ENHRY, SYGVKD. DNA for the CDR3: TGTGCCATCAGTAGAATCGGGGTTAACTATGGCTACACCTTC. It codes for CAISRIGVNYGYTF.

The V gene is TRBV4-2, the J gene TRBJ1-6; D is uncertain. Germline V lookup: CDR1 LGHNA, CDR2 YNFKEQ. V gave up 1 base and J gave up 10 bases, with 17 bases separating them. This CDR3 has 16 amino acids. CDR3 sequence (DNA): TGTGCCAGCAGCCAAGGGCAGGTTGGGGAGCGGTCACCCCTCCACTTT. Encoded protein: CASSQGQVGERSPLHF.

The chain couples TRBV5-1 to TRBJ2-2, with D perhaps matching TRBD2 (6 bases). The CDR3 has 15 amino acids. Per the germline V gene, CDR1 is SGHRS and CDR2 is YFSETQ. V was trimmed by 4 bases and J by 5 bases, leaving 15 bases between them. The CDR3 protein is CASSIPGLSTGELFF. The CDR3 DNA reads TGCGCCAGCAGCATCCCGGGACTTAGTACCGGGGAGCTGTTTTTT.